One sample yielded the 26 T cell receptor beta chains listed below, sequenced in a study of graft-versus-host responses after intestinal transplantation. TCRdb keeps only in-frame clones here, not all; method: immunoSEQ multiplex PCR. Of about 120,000 clones in the sample, 80% to 95% were seen once. Antigens of these TCRs are unknown. The sample here was unstimulated CD4+ T cells sorted from spleen or lymph node cells, taken before intestinal transplant. These TCRs come from a human donor who received an intestinal transplant.

This rearrangement joins TRBV10-3 to TRBJ2-7; 10 bases line up with TRBD2. Per germline, CDR1 ENHRY and CDR2 SYGVKD. V trimming: 7 bases; J trimming: 2 bases; junction bases outside the gene matches: 14. The CDR3 loop spans 17 amino acids. CDR3 residues: CAIKSLVAGGNAYEQYF. The DNA of the CDR3 is TGTGCCATCAAGTCTTTAGTAGCGGGGGGTAACGCCTACGAGCAGTACTTC.

This chain uses TRBV6-5 with TRBJ2-5, with TRBD1 as a possible D gene (6 bases). The CDR3 is 15 residues long. Trimming took 6 bases from V and 1 from J, leaving 15 bases between them. CDR1 and CDR2 from the germline V gene are MNHEY and SVGAGI. The CDR3 DNA follows: TGTGCCAGCAGCCGACAGAGGGGGAGCCAAGAGACCCAGTACTTC. Residues: CASSRQRGSQETQYF.

The rearrangement joins TRBV28 to TRBJ1-4; D unclear. The CDR3 is 12 residues long. Germline CDR1 reads MDHEN; CDR2 reads SYDVKM. V lost 2 bases and J lost 7, with 5 bases in between. The CDR3 is CASSLEGEKLFF. In DNA, the CDR3 is TGTGCCAGCAGTTTAGAGGGTGAAAAACTGTTTTTT. The entire variable domain, with the rest obtained from reference TRBV28 and TRBJ1-4, is as follows: DVKVTQSSRYLVKRTGEKVFLECVQDMDHENMFWYRQDPGLGLRLIYFSYDVKMKEKGDIPEGYSVSREKKERFSLILESASTNQTSMYLCASSLEGEKLFFGSGTQLSVL.

The V call is TRBV19, the J call TRBJ2-1, with 16 bases aligning to TRBD2. The V gene end was trimmed by 4 bases and the J gene end by 8 bases; junction bases not matched to a gene: 5. CDR3 size: 16 residues. Germline V gene lookup returns CDR1 LNHDA and CDR2 SQIVND (reference sequence). As DNA, the CDR3 is TGTGCCAGTAGTAAGGGACTAGCGGGAGGGGGTGATGAGCAGTTCTTC. It encodes CASSKGLAGGGDEQFF.

Only one count was recorded for this clone. This chain joins TRBV19 and TRBJ1-1; D gene unclear. The CDR3 extends over 13 amino acids. Between the trimmed V and J ends, which lost 4 bases and 4 bases, there was a span of 10 bases. CDR1 is LNHDA, CDR2 SQIVND, per germline (reference sequence). Written as DNA, the CDR3 is TGTGCCAGTAGTACCCGATCCACCACTGAAGCTTTCTTT. This encodes CASSTRSTTEAFF.

V is TRBV7-9 and J is TRBJ2-5; TRBD1 is a possible D gene (5 bases). The assigned J gene may be wrong: the sequence end matches TRBJ2-7 better. The CDR3 length is 15 residues. Germline V gene lookup returns CDR1 SEHNR and CDR2 FQNEAQ (reference sequence). CDR3 sequence: CASSWAQGASYEQYF. The CDR3 DNA reads as TGTGCCAGCAGCTGGGCTCAGGGTGCTTCCTACGAGCAGTACTTC.

The V and J genes are TRBV5-1 and TRBJ1-2; D is ambiguous. Trimming removed 0 bases from V and 7 bases from J, with 22 bases in between. CDR3 length: 17 amino acids. CDR1 is SGHRS and CDR2 is YFSETQ in the germline V gene. DNA for the CDR3: TGCGCCAGCAGCTTGGGGCCAGGAGAAACCTCCCGGGGTGGCTACACCTTC. Its translation: CASSLGPGETSRGGYTF.

This chain joins TRBV5-6 and TRBJ2-3, with D tentatively TRBD1 (6 bases). Trimming shortened V by 3 bases and J by 0 bases, and 14 bases separated the two germline ends. The CDR3 covers 16 residues. Germline assignment: CDR1 SGHDT and CDR2 YYEEEE. CDR3 region: CASSWTGQPSTDTQYF. The DNA for the CDR3 is TGTGCCAGCAGCTGGACCGGACAGCCAAGCACAGATACGCAGTATTTT.

The rearrangement links TRBV6-1 to TRBJ2-1; 8 bases line up with TRBD1. This CDR3 contains 15 residues. The germline V gene has CDR1 MNHNS and CDR2 SASEGT. V was clipped by 1 base and J by 1 base; unmatched bases: 0. Here the CDR3 reads CASSEDRGSYNEQFF. CDR3 coding DNA: TGTGCCAGCAGTGAAGACAGGGGGTCCTACAATGAGCAGTTCTTC.

The rearrangement uses TRBV5-1 and TRBJ2-7; 7 nucleotides match TRBD1. V lost 5 bases and J lost 6; bases outside the gene matches: 14. The CDR3 extends over 15 amino acids. The germline CDR1 and CDR2 sequences are SGHRS and YFSETQ. The DNA for the CDR3 is TGCGCCAGCAGTTTGAACAGGGGCGATGCGGCCGAGCAGTACTTC. Translating it yields CASSLNRGDAAEQYF.

The chain is built from TRBV27 and TRBJ1-5; D unclear. This CDR3 comprises 12 residues. Trimming left V 4 bases short and J 4 bases short, with 5 bases between. Per the germline V gene, CDR1 is MNHEY and CDR2 is SMNVEV (reference sequence). As DNA, the CDR3 is TGTGCCAGCAGTTCCCCGAATCAGCCCCAGCATTTT. It codes for CASSSPNQPQHF.

V is TRBV5-1 and J is TRBJ2-5; 8 nucleotides line up with TRBD1. CDR1 is SGHRS, CDR2 YFSETQ, per germline. After removal of 3 bases from V and 1 base from J, the junction contained 2 bases not matched to a gene. The CDR3 length is 14 residues. CDR3 nucleotides: TGCGCCAGCAGCTCGGGACAGGCCCAAGAGACCCAGTACTTC. Its protein is CASSSGQAQETQYF.

The chain uses TRBV21-1 and TRBJ2-7; the tabulated D call, TRBD2, remains unverified against the DNA. TRBV21-1 corresponds to a pseudogene. The CDR3 totals 17 residues. The DNA of the CDR3 is TGTGCCAGCAGCAAAGCCAAGCCGTCCTCCCTCTCCTACGAGCAGTACTTC. It is translated as CASSKAKPSSLSYEQYF.

V usage is TRBV5-1 and J usage is TRBJ1-3, with 8 bases identical to TRBD1. The CDR3 is made up of 14 amino acids. Germline assignment: CDR1 SGHRS and CDR2 YFSETQ. Unmatched junction bases numbered 6, after V lost 7 bases and J lost 3 bases. The CDR3 sequence: CASCQGALGNTIYF. CDR3 sequence (DNA): TGCGCCAGCTGCCAGGGGGCACTTGGAAACACCATATATTTT.

J is TRBJ2-7 and V is TRBV9, with D perhaps TRBD1 or TRBD2 (5 bases each). In germline, CDR1 is SGDLS, CDR2 YYNGEE. The CDR3 is made up of 13 amino acids. The ends were cut back, 4 bases at V and 6 bases at J, with 14 bases in the middle. CDR3 in amino acids: CASSFGRDAEQYF. CDR3 sequence (DNA): TGTGCCAGCAGCTTCGGACGGGACGCCGAGCAGTACTTC.

There are a few counts of this clone. The V gene is TRBV6-5, the J gene TRBJ1-5; TRBD1 matches at 8 bases. Germline loops: CDR1 MNHEY, CDR2 SVGAGI. CDR3 length equals 15 residues. The V gene end was trimmed by 0 bases and the J gene end by 6 bases; junction bases not matched to a gene: 4. For the CDR3, the DNA is TGTGCCAGCAGTTACTCAGGGACAGGTGCTCAGCCCCAGCATTTT. This sequence encodes CASSYSGTGAQPQHF.

The chain combines TRBV19 with TRBJ2-7, with 8 bases that match TRBD1. J gave up 5 bases and V 5 bases, and 11 bases lay outside the gene matches. The CDR3 has 15 amino acids. Germline CDR1 and CDR2: LNHDA and SQIVND (reference sequence). CDR3 nucleotides: TGTGCCAGTAGTGCCAGGACAGGGATTTCGGACGAGCAGTACTTC. It is translated as CASSARTGISDEQYF. Complete variable domain (other parts from reference TRBV19 and TRBJ2-7): DGGITQSPKYLFRKEGQNVTLSCEQNLNHDAMYWYRQDPGQGLRLIYYSQIVNDFQKGDIAEGYSVSREKKESFPLTVTSAQKNPTAFYLCASSARTGISDEQYFGPGTRLTVT.

The rearrangement joins TRBV6-1 to TRBJ2-7; a weak D match, TRBD2 (5 bases). Germline V CDR1 and CDR2: MNHNS, SASEGT. The CDR3 length is 12 residues. Between the trimmed V and J ends, which lost 6 bases and 3 bases, there was a span of 9 bases. The CDR3 DNA follows: TGTGCCAGCAGCCTCACTAGCTACGAGCAGTACTTC. The encoded protein is CASSLTSYEQYF.

The DNA of the CDR3 is TGCAGCGTTGGAAGAGATGAGGTTACGATGGAGCAGTTCTTC. Residues: CSVGRDEVTMEQFF. The gene calls are TRBV29-1 and TRBJ2-1; no definite D call. This CDR3 has 14 residues. CDR1 is SQVTM and CDR2 is ANQGSEA in the germline V gene. V was shortened by 4 bases and J by 10 bases, with 20 bases between the two germline ends.

V and J are TRBV25-1 and TRBJ2-7, with D tentatively TRBD1 (6 bases). There are 13 residues in the CDR3. CDR1 and CDR2 (germline): MGHDK, SYGVNS. The V end lost 6 bases, the J end lost 9 bases, and 18 bases lay between the germline ends. This CDR3 is CASSRDILLGQYF. DNA for the CDR3: TGTGCCAGCAGCCGGGACATACTATTGGGGCAGTACTTC.

The chain joins TRBV28 to TRBJ1-4; D is unclear. Between the trimmed V and J ends, which lost 3 bases and 3 bases, there was a span of 8 bases. Germline V gene sequence: CDR1 MDHEN, CDR2 SYDVKM. This CDR3 spans 14 amino acids. Here the CDR3 reads CASSLAAANEKLFF. In DNA, the CDR3 is TGTGCCAGCAGTTTGGCAGCAGCTAATGAAAAACTGTTTTTT.

The V call is TRBV6-5, the J call TRBJ2-7; D is undetermined. V was clipped by 0 bases and J by 4 bases, with 13 bases between them. The germline V gene has CDR1 MNHEY and CDR2 SVGAGI. This CDR3 spans 15 amino acids. The CDR3: CASSYSKRTEYEQYF. DNA of the CDR3: TGTGCCAGCAGTTACTCGAAAAGGACCGAATACGAGCAGTACTTC.

The rearrangement uses TRBV2 and TRBJ2-7; D is unclear. Germline CDR1 reads SNHLY; CDR2 reads FYNNEI. The length of the CDR3 is 14 residues. V was clipped by 2 bases and J by 3 bases, with 11 bases between them. CDR3 DNA: TGTGCCAGCAGTGAACATATGCTAGGCTACGAGCAGTACTTC. Protein product: CASSEHMLGYEQYF.

The V and J genes are TRBV5-1 and TRBJ2-2; D may match TRBD1 or TRBD2 (5 bases each). This CDR3 comprises 15 residues. The germline V gene encodes CDR1 SGHRS and CDR2 YFSETQ. Between the trimmed V and J ends, which lost 4 bases and 4 bases, there was a span of 14 bases. The CDR3 DNA sequence: TGCGCCAGCAGCCTGGGGGTCGGAAGCACCGGGGAGCTGTTTTTT. Protein: CASSLGVGSTGELFF.

The chain recombines TRBV27 with TRBJ2-7; 7 positions agree with TRBD2. This CDR3 has 16 amino acids. Trimming cost V 2 bases and J 5 bases; bases outside gene matches: 12. The germline V gene has CDR1 MNHEY and CDR2 SMNVEV (reference sequence). CDR3 in DNA: TGTGCCAGCAGTTTACCCCGGCAATGGGAGGGCCACGAGCAGTACTTC. Translation: CASSLPRQWEGHEQYF.

The chain links TRBV14 to TRBJ2-3, with 12 bases that match TRBD2. The V and J ends lost 4 bases and 0 bases, in that order; junction bases with no gene match: 2. Germline CDR1 and CDR2: SGHDN and FVKESK. The CDR3 sequence is 16 residues long. The CDR3 DNA reads as TGTGCCAGCAGCCGAGGGACTAGCGGGAGCACAGATACGCAGTATTTT. Its translation is CASSRGTSGSTDTQYF.